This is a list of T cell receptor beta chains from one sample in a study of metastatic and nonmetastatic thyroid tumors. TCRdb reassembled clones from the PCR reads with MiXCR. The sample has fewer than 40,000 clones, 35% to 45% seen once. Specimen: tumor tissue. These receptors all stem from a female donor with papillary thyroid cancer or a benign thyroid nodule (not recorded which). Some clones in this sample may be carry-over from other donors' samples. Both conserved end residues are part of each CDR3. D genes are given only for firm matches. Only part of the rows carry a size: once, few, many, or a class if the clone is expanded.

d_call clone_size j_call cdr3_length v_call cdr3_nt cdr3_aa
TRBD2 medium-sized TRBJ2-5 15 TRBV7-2 TGTGCCAGCAGCTTAGTCGGGACTAGCGGTGAGACCCAGTACTTC CASSLVGTSGETQYF
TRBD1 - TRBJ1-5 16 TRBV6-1 TGTGCCAGCAGCTATAGACAGGGTTATAGCAATCAGCCCCAGCATTTT CASSYRQGYSNQPQHF
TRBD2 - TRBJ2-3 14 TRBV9 TGTGCCAGCAGCGCAAGGACTAGCGGAGATACGCAGTATTTT CASSARTSGDTQYF
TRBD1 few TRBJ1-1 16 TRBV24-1 TGTGCCACCAGTGATTCCCGGACAGGGGGCAGGACTGAAGCTTTCTTT CATSDSRTGGRTEAFF
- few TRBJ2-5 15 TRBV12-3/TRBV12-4 TGTGCCAGCAGTTCTCCGCAGGGCTATGGAGAGACCCAGTACTTC CASSSPQGYGETQYF
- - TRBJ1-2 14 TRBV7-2 TGTGCCAGCAGCTTAGGCCCACAAAACTATGGCTACACCTTC CASSLGPQNYGYTF
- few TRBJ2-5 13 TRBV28 TGTGCCAGCAGTACGGGGATTGGCAGGACCCAGTACTTC CASSTGIGRTQYF
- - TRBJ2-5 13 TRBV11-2 TGTGCCAGCAGCTTAGAGCGGCAAGAGACCCAGTACTTC CASSLERQETQYF
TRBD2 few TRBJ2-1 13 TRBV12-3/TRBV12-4 TGTGCCAGCAGTCAGGGACTAGCGGGAGAGCAGTTCTTC CASSQGLAGEQFF
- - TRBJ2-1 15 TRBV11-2 TGTGCCAGCAGCTTAGAAGGACATGGGGCAAGTGAGCAGTTCTTC CASSLEGHGASEQFF
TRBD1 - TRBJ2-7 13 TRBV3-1 TGTGCCAGCAATGGACAGGGGGACTACGAGCAGTACTTC CASNGQGDYEQYF
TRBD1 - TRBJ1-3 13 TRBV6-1 TGTGCCAGCAGCCGGGGACAGGGAAACACCATATATTTT CASSRGQGNTIYF
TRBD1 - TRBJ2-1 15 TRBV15 TGTGCCACCAGCCGTGACAGGGAGTTCTACAATGAGCAGTTCTTC CATSRDREFYNEQFF
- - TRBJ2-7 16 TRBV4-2 TGTGCCAGCAGCCAAGGATACCGGGACCACTCCTACGAGCAGTACTTC CASSQGYRDHSYEQYF
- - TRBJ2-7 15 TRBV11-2 TGTGCCAGCAGCTTCGGGGGATACTTAGCCTACGAGCAGTACTTC CASSFGGYLAYEQYF
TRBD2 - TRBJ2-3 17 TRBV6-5 TGTGCCAGCAGTTACTCCGCTAGCGGGGGTTTAATGGATACGCAGTATTTT CASSYSASGGLMDTQYF
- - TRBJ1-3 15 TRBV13 TGTGCCAGCAGCTCGTCACCCGGCTCTGGAAACACCATATATTTT CASSSSPGSGNTIYF
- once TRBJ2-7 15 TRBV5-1 TGCACCAGCAGCTCCTCATCAGGGGCGGGCTACGAGCAGTACTTC CTSSSSSGAGYEQYF
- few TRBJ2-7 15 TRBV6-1 TGTGCCAGTGGGACAAGCCGGAGGGCCTGGGTTGAGCAGTACTTC CASGTSRRAWVEQYF
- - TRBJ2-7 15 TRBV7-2 TGTGCCAGCAGCTTAGGGCCGGGGTTGATGTACGAGCAGTACTTC CASSLGPGLMYEQYF
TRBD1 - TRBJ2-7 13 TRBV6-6 TGTGCCAGCAGTTACAACAGGGGCCACGAGCAGTACTTC CASSYNRGHEQYF
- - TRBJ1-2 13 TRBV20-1 TGCAGTGCTAGAGATCAGGGAGGCTATGGCTACACCTTC CSARDQGGYGYTF
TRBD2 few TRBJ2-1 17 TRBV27 TGTGCCAGCAGTTTAAAAAGGCTAGCGGGAGGGGTCGATGAGCAGTTCTTC CASSLKRLAGGVDEQFF
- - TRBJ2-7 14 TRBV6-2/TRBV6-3 TGTGCCAGCAGCCACCGGGACCCCAGGGACGAGCAGTACTTC CASSHRDPRDEQYF
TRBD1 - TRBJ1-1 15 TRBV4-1 TGCGCCAGCAGCCAGGGGACAGATATGAACACTGAAGCTTTCTTT CASSQGTDMNTEAFF
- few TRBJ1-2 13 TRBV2 TGTGCCAGTGCGATGCAGGACGAAAATGGCTACACCTTC CASAMQDENGYTF
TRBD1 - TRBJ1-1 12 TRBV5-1 TGCGCCAGCAGCCCCGGACAGGGTGAAGCTTTCTTT CASSPGQGEAFF
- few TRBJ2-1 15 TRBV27 TGTGCCAGCAGTTCAAAACTAGGGGCACACAATGAGCAGTTCTTC CASSSKLGAHNEQFF
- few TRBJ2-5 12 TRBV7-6 TGTGCCAGCAGCACCTCCTGGGAGACCCAGTACTTC CASSTSWETQYF
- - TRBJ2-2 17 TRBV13 TGTGCCAGCAGCTTCAGTTCCGGGAAAAAGGTCGGCGGGGAGCTGTTTTTT CASSFSSGKKVGGELFF
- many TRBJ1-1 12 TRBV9 TGTGCCAGTCAGGGTCCTAACACTGAAGCTTTCTTT CASQGPNTEAFF
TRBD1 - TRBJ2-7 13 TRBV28 TGTGCCAGCTCAGGTGACAGGGGATCCGAGCAGTACTTC CASSGDRGSEQYF
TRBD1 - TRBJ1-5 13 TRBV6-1 TGTGCCAGCAGGACAGGGCCCAATCAGCCCCAGCATTTT CASRTGPNQPQHF
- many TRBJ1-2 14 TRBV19 TGTGCCAGTAGTATCCCGACAAGGATCTATGGCTACACCTTC CASSIPTRIYGYTF
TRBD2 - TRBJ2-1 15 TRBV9 TGTGCCAGCAGCGGGACTAGCGGAGTAGTGGGTGAGCAGTTCTTC CASSGTSGVVGEQFF
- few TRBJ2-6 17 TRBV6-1 TGTGCCAGCAGTGATAGGACTTCGATCTTTGGGGCCAACGTCCTGACTTTC CASSDRTSIFGANVLTF
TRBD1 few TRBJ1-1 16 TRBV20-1 TGCAGTGCTTACCCCCCTGACAGGGTCGGAAACACTGAAGCTTTCTTT CSAYPPDRVGNTEAFF
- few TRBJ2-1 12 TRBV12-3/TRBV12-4 TGTGCCAGCAGTTTAACGGGGGTTGAGCAGTTCTTC CASSLTGVEQFF
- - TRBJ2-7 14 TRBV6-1 TGTGCCAGCGCCTTGGGGACACCCAGCGACGAGCAGTACTTC CASALGTPSDEQYF
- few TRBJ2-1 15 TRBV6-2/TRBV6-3 TGTGCCAGCAGAGCCTGGAGGGGGGGGAAAAATGAGCAGTTCTTC CASRAWRGGKNEQFF
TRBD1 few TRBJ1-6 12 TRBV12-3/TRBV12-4 TGTGCCAGCCGGGACAGTGATTCACCCCTCCACTTT CASRDSDSPLHF